The T cell receptor (beta chain) described here comes from a study of TIL therapy for anti-PD-1-resistant metastatic lung cancer. The wider study: Patients then received nivolumab; progressors got lymphodepletion, TIL and IL-2. Patients had a median age of 54 years (range roughly 35-80).

The CDR3 covers 14 residues. V was clipped by 6 bases and J by 2 bases, with 12 bases between them. Germline lookup yields CDR1 MNHEY and CDR2 SMNVEV (reference sequence). The libraries were made with immunoSEQ v3. TCRdb's copy holds only in-frame clones and misses some; the assay was immunoSEQ multiplex PCR. This repertoire shows 45,000 to 75,000 clones, around 86% found once; its top ten account for just over 2.5%. The time point was: pre-treatment sample, taken before nivolumab and TIL therapy. This specimen consisted of blood, obtained at baseline. This receptor was identified in a person aged 25 to 80 with non-small cell lung cancer. The genes are TRBV27 and TRBJ2-3, with D perhaps matching TRBD1 or TRBD2 (5 bases each). The CDR3, as DNA: TGTGCCAGCAGCTTTTTAGGGACCACAGATACGCAGTATTTT. Translated: CASSFLGTTDTQYF.